Listed here are 30 T cell receptor beta chains from one sample, sequenced in a study of response to subunit inactivated influenza vaccine. TCRdb reanalysed the RT-PCR reads using MiXCR and keeps one entry per CDR3 protein. The repertoire holds about 570,000 distinct CDR3 sequences, with roughly 12% as singletons. These same data were also listed under a study on T cells expressing NK-cell markers. That source adds: The authors made TCR beta cDNA libraries by 5'RACE template switching. This switching added a universal primer site and UMIs.

This material consisted of PBMCs from blood, taken on the day of vaccination. These receptors were taken from a man aged 50-60 years who received an inactivated influenza vaccine.

This clonotype has a count of ten or more. The chain links TRBV11-3 to TRBJ2-1, with 10 bases aligning to TRBD2. The CDR3 totals 17 residues. The germline CDR1 and CDR2 sequences are SGHNT and YENEEA. The junction had 15 bases not matched to a gene; V was cut back by 5 bases and J by 8 bases. The CDR3 loop reads CASSPGPSGRSPDEQFF. CDR3 in DNA: TGTGCCAGCAGCCCCGGGCCTAGCGGGAGATCTCCCGATGAGCAGTTCTTC.

V usage is TRBV11-3 and J usage is TRBJ2-7; D is undetermined. Germline V gene sequence: CDR1 SGHNT, CDR2 YENEEA. V lost 1 base and J lost 5, with 12 bases in between. The CDR3 is 14 residues long. The CDR3 sequence: CASSLVGRIDEQYF. CDR3 DNA: TGTGCCAGCAGCTTAGTCGGTCGAATTGACGAGCAGTACTTC. Complete variable domain (other parts from reference TRBV11-3 and TRBJ2-7): EAGVVQSPRYKIIEKKQPVAFWCNPISGHNTLYWYLQNLGQGPELLIRYENEEAVDDSQLPKDRFSAERLKGVDSTLKIQPAELGDSAVYLCASSLVGRIDEQYFGPGTRLTVT.

The J gene is TRBJ2-2, the V gene TRBV7-9; D gene ambiguous. Germline V lookup: CDR1 SEHNR, CDR2 FQNEAQ (reference sequence). V shed 11 bases and J shed 1 base, with 11 bases lying between them. The CDR3 loop spans 13 amino acids. In DNA form, the CDR3 reads TGTGCCCTATCACGACGGAACACCGGGGAGCTGTTTTTT. Translation gives CALSRRNTGELFF.

The rearrangement uses TRBV11-1 and TRBJ2-1, with D unresolved. V was pared by 1 base and J by 8 bases, with 24 bases between. The CDR3 covers 18 residues. Germline CDR1 is SGHAT and CDR2 is FQDESV (reference sequence). CDR3 loop: CASSLGKVGLVIKDEQFF. CDR3 nucleotide sequence: TGTGCCAGCAGCTTAGGCAAGGTGGGCCTTGTCATTAAGGATGAGCAGTTCTTC.

J is TRBJ2-1 and V is TRBV11-2; D unclear. Germline CDR1 is SGHAT and CDR2 is FQNNGV. V lost 1 base and J 6 bases, leaving 7 bases between the germline ends. The CDR3 has 13 amino acids. Here the CDR3 reads CASSLVIGNEQFF. CDR3 DNA: TGTGCCAGCAGCTTAGTTATAGGCAATGAGCAGTTCTTC.

V usage is TRBV11-2 and J usage is TRBJ1-2, with TRBD1 identical over 9 bases. CDR1 is SGHAT, CDR2 FQNNGV, per germline. CDR3 length equals 16 residues. The V and J ends lost 0 bases and 8 bases, in that order; junction bases with no gene match: 10. The CDR3 nucleotides read TGTGCCAGCAGCTTAGAGACGGACAGGGGAGTAAGGGGCTACACCTTC. Its translation: CASSLETDRGVRGYTF. Combining the CDR3 with reference TRBV11-2 and TRBJ1-2 gives the whole variable domain EAGVAQSPRYKIIEKRQSVAFWCNPISGHATLYWYQQILGQGPKLLIQFQNNGVVDDSQLPKDRFSAERLKGVDSTLKIQPAKLEDSAVYLCASSLETDRGVRGYTFGSGTRLTVV.

This clonotype appeared a few times. This chain joins TRBV7-9 and TRBJ2-1, with no clear D. Deletions cut 1 base from V and 0 bases from J, with 10 bases between. The length of the CDR3 is 16 residues. Germline CDR1 is SEHNR and CDR2 is FQNEAQ (reference sequence). The CDR3 sequence: CASSLVGGFSYNEQFF. The CDR3, as DNA: TGTGCCAGCAGCTTAGTTGGCGGTTTCTCCTACAATGAGCAGTTCTTC.

This chain uses TRBV3-1 with TRBJ2-7, with TRBD2 identical over 10 bases. V lost 1 base, J lost 0 bases, and 3 bases stayed unmatched. This CDR3 has 16 amino acids. Per germline, CDR1 LGHDT and CDR2 YNNKEL (reference sequence). CDR3 nucleotides: TGTGCCAGCAGCCAAGGCGGACTAGCGGCCTCCTACGAGCAGTACTTC. Amino acids: CASSQGGLAASYEQYF.

The chain uses TRBV28 and TRBJ2-3; possibly TRBD1 or TRBD2 for D (5 bases each). V shed 5 bases and J shed 0 bases, with 24 bases lying between them. Germline lookup yields CDR1 MDHEN and CDR2 SYDVKM. This CDR3 is built from 19 residues. CDR3 nucleotides: TGTGCCAGCAGTGGACTCAGCCTCTGGGGCCAACCTAGCACAGATACGCAGTATTTT. Translated, it gives CASSGLSLWGQPSTDTQYF.

This clonotype showed up many times. The chain combines TRBV5-1 with TRBJ2-7; TRBD2 is a possible D gene (5 bases). This CDR3 is 15 amino acids long. Per the germline V gene, CDR1 is SGHRS and CDR2 is YFSETQ. Trimming removed 2 bases at V and 0 bases at J, with 12 bases between. The DNA for the CDR3 is TGCGCCAGCAGCTTAGGTGGGAGTGTCTCCTACGAGCAGTACTTC. Residues: CASSLGGSVSYEQYF.

The chain combines TRBV12-3 or TRBV12-4 with TRBJ1-2; 7 bases are a match to TRBD1. V dropped 2 bases and J dropped 3; count of bases not matched to a gene: 3. The CDR3 is 14 amino acids. The CDR3 is CASSLSGQYYGYTF. DNA for the CDR3: TGTGCCAGCAGTTTATCGGGACAGTACTATGGCTACACCTTC.

This chain links TRBV7-9 with TRBJ2-2, with unresolved D. Trimming took 2 bases from V and 5 from J, leaving 12 bases between them. Germline values: CDR1 SEHNR, CDR2 FQNEAQ (reference sequence). The CDR3 consists of 15 residues. CDR3 in amino acids: CASSLPYVGTGELFF. CDR3 bases: TGTGCCAGCAGCTTACCTTACGTAGGGACCGGGGAGCTGTTTTTT.

This clonotype was seen a handful of times. This chain connects TRBV6-1 to TRBJ2-1, with 10 bases aligning to TRBD1. The CDR3 is 15 residues long. Germline lookup yields CDR1 MNHNS and CDR2 SASEGT. J gave up 8 bases and V 6 bases, and 10 bases lay outside the gene matches. CDR3 DNA: TGTGCCAGCAGCTCCGGGACAGGGGATGGCGATGAGCAGTTCTTC. Its protein product is CASSSGTGDGDEQFF.

This sequence joins TRBV20-1 and TRBJ2-3, with a possible D match to TRBD2 (5 bases). Germline lookup yields CDR1 DFQATT and CDR2 SNEGSKA (reference sequence). This CDR3 contains 15 residues. V was clipped by 3 bases and J by 2 bases, with 15 bases between them. The CDR3: CSASSLASITDTQYF. In DNA, the CDR3 is TGCAGTGCTAGTAGTTTAGCGAGCATCACAGATACGCAGTATTTT.

This clonotype was counted many times. The chain links TRBV2 to TRBJ1-4; no definite D call. Germline lookup yields CDR1 SNHLY and CDR2 FYNNEI. V was cut by 0 bases and J by 14 bases, with 10 bases left in between. This CDR3 has 12 residues. The CDR3 loop reads CASSEAGVELFF. The CDR3 DNA reads as TGTGCCAGCAGTGAAGCCGGGGTTGAGCTGTTTTTT.

This clonotype was seen at least ten times. The V gene is TRBV20-1, the J gene TRBJ2-1, with no clear D. Germline lookup yields CDR1 DFQATT and CDR2 SNEGSKA (reference sequence). V dropped 5 bases and J dropped 6 bases, with 17 bases sitting between them. CDR3 length equals 14 residues. CDR3 sequence: CSAPTGYNSNEQFF. CDR3 coding DNA: TGCAGTGCTCCTACGGGTTATAACTCCAATGAGCAGTTCTTC.

This chain joins TRBV20-1 and TRBJ1-1, with D unclear. The CDR3 sequence is 14 residues long. Germline V gene sequence: CDR1 DFQATT, CDR2 SNEGSKA (reference sequence). Trimming took off 1 base at V and 6 bases at J, with 15 bases between the two ends. The CDR3: CSARVIGRNPEAFF. The DNA for the CDR3 is TGCAGTGCTAGAGTAATCGGCAGAAACCCTGAAGCTTTCTTT.

This chain links TRBV29-1 with TRBJ2-3; no clear D. Germline V gene lookup returns CDR1 SQVTM and CDR2 ANQGSEA. The CDR3 extends over 11 amino acids. Trimming cost V 6 bases and J 0 bases, with 4 bases left between them. The CDR3 region is CSVKSTDTQYF. DNA of the CDR3: TGCAGCGTGAAGAGCACAGATACGCAGTATTTT.

This sequence joins TRBV2 and TRBJ1-3; 9 bases fit TRBD1. Trimming at V came to 1 base and at J to 4 bases, leaving 2 bases not matched to a gene. The CDR3 length is 15 residues. Germline V CDR1 and CDR2: SNHLY, FYNNEI. CDR3 protein: CASSEGDREGNTIYF. CDR3 bases: TGTGCCAGCAGTGAAGGGGACAGGGAAGGAAACACCATATATTTT.

This clonotype was seen repeatedly, ten times or more. The chain combines TRBV9 with TRBJ1-1, with D maybe TRBD1 (5 bases). The CDR3 spans 13 residues. Trimming cost V 0 bases and J 7 bases, with 10 bases left between them. Germline lookup yields CDR1 SGDLS and CDR2 YYNGEE. The CDR3 loop is CASSVVSDSEAFF. CDR3 nucleotides: TGTGCCAGCAGCGTAGTGAGCGACAGTGAAGCTTTCTTT.

This clonotype appeared a few times. V gene TRBV18 combines with J gene TRBJ2-3; TRBD2 aligns across 8 bases. V lost 0 bases, J lost 5 bases, and 7 bases stayed unmatched. The V gene's germline CDR1 is KGHSH and CDR2 LQKENI. The CDR3 is made up of 16 amino acids. CDR3 protein: CASSPPRAGVKDTQYF. The DNA of the CDR3 is TGTGCCAGCTCACCACCGAGAGCGGGAGTTAAAGATACGCAGTATTTT.

This clonotype was seen only a few times. The V gene is TRBV15, the J gene TRBJ2-2; 11 bases map to TRBD2. The germline gives CDR1 LNHNV, CDR2 YYDKDF (reference sequence). This CDR3 region has 24 residues. V lost 0 bases and J lost 7; bases outside the gene matches: 28. CDR3 protein: CATSRESALRVSESSGRWVGELFF. CDR3 DNA: TGTGCCACCAGCAGAGAGTCTGCCCTGCGAGTGTCTGAATCTAGCGGGAGGTGGGTCGGGGAGCTGTTTTTT.

The chain employs TRBV5-1 and TRBJ2-2; D is ambiguous. Germline values: CDR1 SGHRS, CDR2 YFSETQ. V dropped 4 bases and J dropped 5 bases, with 12 bases sitting between them. This CDR3 is 14 amino acids long. The CDR3 is CASSVDAETGELFF. The CDR3 DNA reads TGCGCCAGCAGCGTGGATGCGGAGACCGGGGAGCTGTTTTTT.

This clonotype has ten or more counts. CDR3: CASSRWVGEQYF. The CDR3 DNA is TGTGCCAGCAGCCGCTGGGTTGGGGAGCAGTACTTC. The rearrangement links TRBV7-8 to TRBJ2-7; D not certain. Trimming left V 5 bases short and J 7 bases short, with 12 bases between. This CDR3 contains 12 residues. CDR1 is SGHVS, CDR2 FQNEAQ, per germline.

This clonotype was recorded at least ten times. The V gene is TRBV6-2 or TRBV6-3, the J gene TRBJ2-7; the D gene is possibly TRBD2 (5 bases). The CDR3 covers 12 residues. Germline-derived CDR1 and CDR2 are MNHEY and SVGEGT. Trimming left V 6 bases short and J 5 bases short, with 11 bases between. CDR3 in amino acids: CASSPRGHEQYF. The CDR3 DNA reads as TGTGCCAGCAGCCCCCGAGGGCACGAGCAGTACTTC.

Only a few counts were recorded for this clonotype. The rearrangement links TRBV13 to TRBJ2-1, with TRBD2 matching over 11 bases. This CDR3 contains 15 residues. V was clipped by 1 base and J by 12 bases; unmatched bases: 8. In germline, CDR1 is PRHDT, CDR2 FYEKMQ (reference sequence). CDR3 in DNA: TGTGCCAGCAGCTTAGTGACTAGCGGGGTGCGGGGGCAGTTCTTC. It specifies CASSLVTSGVRGQFF.

As regards this clonotype: Given a much more abundant clone one base away, this may be a read error. The V and J genes are TRBV12-3 or TRBV12-4 and TRBJ2-6; possible D gene TRBD1, 5 bases. V was clipped by 6 bases and J by 0 bases, with 9 bases between them. There are 15 residues in the CDR3. Here the CDR3 DNA reads TGTGCCAGCAGCGTAGACAGCTCTGGGGCCAACGTCCTGACTTTC. Translated, it gives CASSVDSSGANVLTF.

The chain joins TRBV7-9 to TRBJ1-1; D is unresolved. V lost 5 bases and J lost 8, with 15 bases in between. Germline V gene sequence: CDR1 SEHNR, CDR2 FQNEAQ (reference sequence). The CDR3 loop spans 13 amino acids. CDR3 sequence reads: CASSPFERGEAFF. CDR3 sequence (DNA): TGTGCCAGCAGCCCCTTCGAACGGGGAGAAGCTTTCTTT.

The chain combines TRBV4-3 with TRBJ2-1, with D tentatively TRBD2 (6 bases). The CDR3 sequence is 17 residues long. Germline V CDR1 and CDR2: LGHNA, YSLEER. V dropped 0 bases and J dropped 7 bases, with 19 bases sitting between them. DNA for the CDR3: TGCGCCAGCAGCCAAGAGTTCCCAGGGAGGATTGGGAATGAGCAGTTCTTC. Translated, it gives CASSQEFPGRIGNEQFF.

This rearrangement joins TRBV12-3 or TRBV12-4 to TRBJ2-7; 7 bases align to TRBD2. The CDR3 consists of 15 residues. The junction had 6 bases not matched to a gene; V was cut back by 2 bases and J by 2 bases. As DNA, the CDR3 is TGTGCCAGCAGTTTAATGGGAGGGTCAGCCTACGAGCAGTACTTC. Translated: CASSLMGGSAYEQYF.